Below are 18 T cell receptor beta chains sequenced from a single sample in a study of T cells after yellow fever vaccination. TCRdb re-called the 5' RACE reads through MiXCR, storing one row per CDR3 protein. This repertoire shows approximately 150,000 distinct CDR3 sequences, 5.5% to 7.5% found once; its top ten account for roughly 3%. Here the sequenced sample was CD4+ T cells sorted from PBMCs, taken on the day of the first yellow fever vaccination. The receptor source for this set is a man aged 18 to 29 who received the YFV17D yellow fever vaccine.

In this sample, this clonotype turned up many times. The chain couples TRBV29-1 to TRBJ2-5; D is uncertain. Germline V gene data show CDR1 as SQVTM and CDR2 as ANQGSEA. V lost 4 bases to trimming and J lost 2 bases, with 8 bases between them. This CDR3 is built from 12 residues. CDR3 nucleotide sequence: TGCAGCGTTGGAGCTTTTCAAGAGACCCAGTACTTC. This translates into CSVGAFQETQYF.

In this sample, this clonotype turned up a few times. The CDR3 reads CASSWGFGYTF. The CDR3 nucleotides read TGTGCCAGCAGTTGGGGTTTTGGCTACACCTTC. V and J are TRBV12-3 or TRBV12-4 and TRBJ1-2; D gene uncertain. V lost 4 bases and J 7 bases, leaving 7 bases between the germline ends. The CDR3 loop spans 11 amino acids.

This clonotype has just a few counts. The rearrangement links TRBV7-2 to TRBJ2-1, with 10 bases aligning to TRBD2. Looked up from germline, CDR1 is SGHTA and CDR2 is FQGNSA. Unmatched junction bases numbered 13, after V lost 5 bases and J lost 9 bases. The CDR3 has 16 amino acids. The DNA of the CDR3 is TGTGCCAGCAGCCCCCGCCAAGCGGGGGGGCCAGCTGAGCAGTTCTTC. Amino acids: CASSPRQAGGPAEQFF.

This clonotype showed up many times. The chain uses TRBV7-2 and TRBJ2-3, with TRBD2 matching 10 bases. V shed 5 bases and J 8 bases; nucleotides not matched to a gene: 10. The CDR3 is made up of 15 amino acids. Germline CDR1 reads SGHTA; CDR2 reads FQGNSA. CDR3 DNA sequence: TGTGCCAGCAGCCACACTAGCGGGGAGGGGGGTACGCAGTATTTT. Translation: CASSHTSGEGGTQYF.

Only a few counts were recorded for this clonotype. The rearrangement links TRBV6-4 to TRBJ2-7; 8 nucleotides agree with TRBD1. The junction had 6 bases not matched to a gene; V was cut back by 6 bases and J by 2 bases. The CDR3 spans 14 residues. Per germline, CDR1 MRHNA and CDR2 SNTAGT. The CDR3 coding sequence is TGTGCCAGCAGCGGACAGGGCGGACCCTACGAGCAGTACTTC. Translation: CASSGQGGPYEQYF.

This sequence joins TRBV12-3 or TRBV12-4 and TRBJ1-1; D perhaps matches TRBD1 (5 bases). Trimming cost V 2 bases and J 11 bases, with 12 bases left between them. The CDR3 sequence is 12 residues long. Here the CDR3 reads CASSLKVGRAFF. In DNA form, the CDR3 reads TGTGCCAGCAGTTTAAAGGTGGGACGGGCTTTCTTT.

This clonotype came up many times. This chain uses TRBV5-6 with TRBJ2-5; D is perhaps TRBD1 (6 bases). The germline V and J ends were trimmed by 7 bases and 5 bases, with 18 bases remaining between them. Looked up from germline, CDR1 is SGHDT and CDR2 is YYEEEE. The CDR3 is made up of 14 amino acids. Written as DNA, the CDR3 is TGTGCCAGCCGCGGACAGCTAGAATGGGAGACCCAGTACTTC. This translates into CASRGQLEWETQYF.

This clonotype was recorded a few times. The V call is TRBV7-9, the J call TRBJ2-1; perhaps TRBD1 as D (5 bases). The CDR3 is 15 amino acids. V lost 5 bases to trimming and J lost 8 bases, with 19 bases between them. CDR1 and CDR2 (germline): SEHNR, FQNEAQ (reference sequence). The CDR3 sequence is CASSAQVSVLDEQFF. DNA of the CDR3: TGTGCCAGCAGCGCACAGGTTAGTGTCTTGGATGAGCAGTTCTTC.

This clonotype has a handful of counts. CDR3 in DNA: TGTGCCAGCCGACAGGAGCACGCCACAGATACGCAGTATTTT. Translating it yields CASRQEHATDTQYF. The chain recombines TRBV19 with TRBJ2-3; D might be TRBD1 (6 bases). Germline CDR1 reads LNHDA; CDR2 reads SQIVND (reference sequence). The CDR3 spans 14 residues. Trimming left V 9 bases short and J 2 bases short, with 15 bases between.

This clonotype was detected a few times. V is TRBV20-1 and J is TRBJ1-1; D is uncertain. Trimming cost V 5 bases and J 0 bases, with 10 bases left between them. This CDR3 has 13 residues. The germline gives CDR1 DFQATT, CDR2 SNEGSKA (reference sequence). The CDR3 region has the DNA TGCAGTGCTGCCACACAGTTGAACACTGAAGCTTTCTTT. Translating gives CSAATQLNTEAFF.

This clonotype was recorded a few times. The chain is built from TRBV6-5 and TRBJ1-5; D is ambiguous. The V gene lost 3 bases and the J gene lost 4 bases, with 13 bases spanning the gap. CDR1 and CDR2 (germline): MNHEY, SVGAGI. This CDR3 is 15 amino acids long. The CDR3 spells CASSYGRGLNQPQHF. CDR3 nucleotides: TGTGCCAGCAGTTATGGACGGGGTTTGAATCAGCCCCAGCATTTT.

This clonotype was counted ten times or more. CDR3 in DNA: TGTGCCAGCAGTTACCGCAGGGCGTCGGGCACCGGGGAGCTGTTTTTT. The encoded protein is CASSYRRASGTGELFF. V gene TRBV6-2 or TRBV6-3 combines with J gene TRBJ2-2; D may be TRBD1 (5 bases). Germline V gene data show CDR1 as MNHEY and CDR2 as SVGEGT. V shed 2 bases and J shed 4 bases, with 14 bases lying between them. This CDR3 is 16 amino acids long.

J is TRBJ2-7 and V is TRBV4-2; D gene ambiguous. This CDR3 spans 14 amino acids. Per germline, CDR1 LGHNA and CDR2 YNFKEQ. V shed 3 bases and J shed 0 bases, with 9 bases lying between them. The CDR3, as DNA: TGTGCCAGCAGCCAGGGTGTAGCCTCCTACGAGCAGTACTTC. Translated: CASSQGVASYEQYF.

CDR3: CASSLDVGTDTQYF. CDR3 DNA: TGTGCCAGCAGCCTCGATGTAGGCACAGATACGCAGTATTTT. J is TRBJ2-3 and V is TRBV7-3; D unresolved. From germline, CDR1 is SGHTA and CDR2 FQGTGA. V was clipped by 5 bases and J by 1 base, with 10 bases between them. The CDR3 is 14 residues long.

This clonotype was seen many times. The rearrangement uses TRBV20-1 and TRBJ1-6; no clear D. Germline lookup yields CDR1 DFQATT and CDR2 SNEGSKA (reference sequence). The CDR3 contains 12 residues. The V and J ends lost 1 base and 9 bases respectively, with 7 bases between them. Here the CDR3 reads CSARALSSPLHF. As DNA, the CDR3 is TGCAGTGCTAGAGCCTTGAGTTCACCCCTCCACTTT.

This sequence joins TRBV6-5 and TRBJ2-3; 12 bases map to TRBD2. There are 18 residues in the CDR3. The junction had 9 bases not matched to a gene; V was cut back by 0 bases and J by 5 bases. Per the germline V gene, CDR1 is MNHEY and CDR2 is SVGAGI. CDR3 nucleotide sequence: TGTGCCAGCAGTTACTCGGCGGCTAGCGGGGGGGCCATAGATACGCAGTATTTT. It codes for CASSYSAASGGAIDTQYF.

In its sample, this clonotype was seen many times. Here the CDR3 reads CASSQAPGETEAFF. DNA of the CDR3: TGTGCCAGCAGCCAAGCCCCAGGGGAGACTGAAGCTTTCTTT. The rearrangement uses TRBV4-2 and TRBJ1-1; tentative D call: TRBD1 (6 bases). The CDR3 consists of 14 residues. CDR1 LGHNA and CDR2 YNFKEQ come from the germline V gene. With 1 base removed from V and 5 bases from J, the gap between germline ends came to 11 bases.

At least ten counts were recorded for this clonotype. CDR3 protein: CAISESRTAMNTEAFF. CDR3 coding DNA: TGTGCCATCAGTGAGTCGCGGACGGCAATGAACACTGAAGCTTTCTTT. The V gene is TRBV10-3, the J gene TRBJ1-1; D not certain. V dropped 0 bases and J dropped 0 bases, with 11 bases sitting between them. CDR1 ENHRY and CDR2 SYGVKD come from the germline V gene. The CDR3 has 16 amino acids.